These T cell receptor beta chains were read from a single sample in a study of kidney transplant recipient with SARS-CoV-2 infection. MiXCR, run by TCRdb on the reads, gives a single entry per CDR3 protein. Found here are about 240,000 distinct CDR3 sequences, 29% of them singletons; the top ten hold roughly 7%. This specimen was a blood sample, taken at baseline and between days 110 and 120 from a kidney transplant recipient. These receptors all stem from a male patient between 25 and 39 years old who had COVID-19 and was a kidney transplant recipient. Part of the T cells may come from the graft donor. CDR3s include the opening cysteine and the closing phenylalanine or tryptophan. D genes are given only for firm matches. A row's size may be missing; if present it is once, few, many or a size class.

D gene: TRBD1; V gene: TRBV5-1; clone size: many; J gene: TRBJ2-2; CDR3 protein: CASSRQGENTGELFF; CDR3 DNA: TGCGCCAGCAGCCGACAGGGAGAGAACACCGGGGAGCTGTTTTTT
D gene: TRBD1; V gene: TRBV14; clone size: many; J gene: TRBJ1-2; CDR3 protein: CASSRIWDRGRNNLYGYTF; CDR3 DNA: TGTGCCAGCAGCCGTATCTGGGACAGGGGGCGAAATAATCTCTATGGCTACACCTTC
D gene: NA; V gene: TRBV3-1; clone size: NA; J gene: TRBJ1-5; CDR3 protein: CASSQDRGRGPWHF; CDR3 DNA: TGTGCCAGCAGCCAAGATAGGGGACGGGGGCCTTGGCATTTT
D gene: TRBD2; V gene: TRBV4-1; clone size: many; J gene: TRBJ2-3; CDR3 protein: CASSLQTSGRTDTQYF; CDR3 DNA: TGCGCCAGCAGCCTTCAGACTAGCGGGAGAACAGATACGCAGTATTTT
D gene: NA; V gene: TRBV25-1; clone size: NA; J gene: TRBJ2-4; CDR3 protein: CASSDPGRGNIQYF; CDR3 DNA: TGTGCCAGCAGTGACCCGGGGCGCGGAAACATTCAGTACTTC
D gene: NA; V gene: TRBV4-3; clone size: NA; J gene: TRBJ1-2; CDR3 protein: CASSRHSGRRKTYGYNF; CDR3 DNA: TGCGCCAGCAGCCGGCACTCAGGACGTCGAAAGACCTATGGCTACAACTTC
D gene: NA; V gene: TRBV6-8; clone size: many; J gene: TRBJ1-2; CDR3 protein: CASSMQRRSRKTYGYTF; CDR3 DNA: TGTGCCAGCAGTATGCAGCGACGCTCTAGAAAGACCTATGGCTACACCTTC
D gene: NA; V gene: TRBV11-3; clone size: many; J gene: TRBJ2-5; CDR3 protein: CASSPSKETQYF; CDR3 DNA: TGTGCCAGCAGCCCCTCCAAAGAGACCCAGTACTTC
D gene: NA; V gene: TRBV8-2; clone size: NA; J gene: TRBJ1-2; CDR3 protein: CGSALIDSRKTYGYTF; CDR3 DNA: TGTGGCAGTGCCCTGATTGATAGCCGAAAGACCTATGGCTACACCTTC
D gene: TRBD1; V gene: TRBV20-1; clone size: many; J gene: TRBJ2-7; CDR3 protein: CSARSGQGNSYEQYF; CDR3 DNA: TGCAGTGCTAGATCCGGACAGGGGAATTCCTACGAGCAGTACTTC
D gene: NA; V gene: TRBV11-1; clone size: many; J gene: TRBJ1-1; CDR3 protein: CASSRNLVVTEAFF; CDR3 DNA: TGTGCCAGCAGCCGAAACCTCGTTGTCACTGAAGCTTTCTTT
D gene: NA; V gene: TRBV6-5; clone size: many; J gene: TRBJ1-2; CDR3 protein: CASSWVNSMRKTYGYTF; CDR3 DNA: TGTGCCAGCAGTTGGGTTAACTCTATGCGAAAGACCTATGGCTACACCTTC
D gene: NA; V gene: TRBV20-1; clone size: few; J gene: TRBJ2-4; CDR3 protein: CSARGWGNIQYF; CDR3 DNA: TGCAGTGCTCGGGGCTGGGGAAACATTCAGTACTTC
D gene: NA; V gene: TRBV10-2; clone size: many; J gene: TRBJ2-3; CDR3 protein: CASSAVTDTQYF; CDR3 DNA: TGCGCCAGCAGTGCGGTCACAGATACGCAGTATTTT
D gene: TRBD2; V gene: TRBV19; clone size: NA; J gene: TRBJ2-1; CDR3 protein: CATGTSYLAETYNEQFF; CDR3 DNA: TGTGCCACTGGGACTAGCTACCTAGCTGAGACTTACAATGAGCAGTTCTTC
D gene: TRBD2; V gene: TRBV7-9; clone size: many; J gene: TRBJ2-7; CDR3 protein: CASSPRTSGRAGAYEQYF; CDR3 DNA: TGTGCCAGCAGCCCTCGGACTAGCGGGAGGGCCGGGGCTTACGAGCAGTACTTC
D gene: NA; V gene: TRBV20-1; clone size: many; J gene: TRBJ1-6; CDR3 protein: CSARDPQADNSPLHF; CDR3 DNA: TGCAGTGCTAGAGATCCCCAGGCGGATAATTCACCCCTCCACTTT